What follows is one T cell receptor beta chain and its context. Its binding antigen is unknown. No quality values exist for individual bases; no much larger clone is one base distant. The data are from a study of T cell responses to AZD1222 COVID-19 vaccine (dated by TCRdb to about 2021). With regard to the full study: AZD1222 recipients whose second dose came at about 4 weeks and those whose second dose came at about 12 weeks were combined into one group, since spike-specific TCR depth and breadth did not differ between the two schedules. A total of 230 or so trial participants underwent TCR sequencing, of whom about 200 received two doses of AZD1222 and 26 received two doses of the MenACWY control vaccine. Enrollment into the trials was organized by age into subgroups of 18-55, 56-69 and 70-plus years, and those subgroups contained around 150, 28 and 57 TCR-sequenced participants, respectively. Broad study findings and their caveats: Participants were mostly white British, with more females than males. The authors suggested clonal diversity may have been underestimated. No day 14 peak-response samples were available, so repertoires were characterized only after the peak T cell response. In the small 56-69-year group, the increase in depth fell short of significance, most likely because of low power. Reportedly, close to half of the unique spike-specific TCRs recognized epitopes lying outside the regions that are mutated in the B.1.351 and B.1.1.7 variants. The whole spike protein was spanned by vaccine-associated CD4 TCRs, and dominant responses were seen in regions 160-218 and 743-854. Conclusions about previously exposed vaccinees are limited because only five or six AZD1222 recipients were SARS-CoV-2 seropositive at baseline. Spike-specific TCR breadth and depth rose significantly after two AZD1222 doses compared with day 0 and with MenACWY recipients.

The CDR3 regions of human TCRbeta chains were analyzed by immunosequencing. The paper's data handling went like this. Repertoire TCRs were checked for matches against a reference library of SARS-CoV-2-specific TCRs that had been generated using the MIRA antigen-specificity platform. Breadth meant the fraction of unique TCRs that were SARS-CoV-2-associated, whereas depth meant the fraction of total T cells that were SARS-CoV-2-associated. Using the MIRA data, every spike-specific TCR was mapped to the spike region that the TCR reacted to and assigned to either a CD4 or a CD8 class. Log10-transformed breadth and depth values were compared by one-way ANOVA with Sidak's multiple comparisons tests. The table was pulled from immuneACCESS by TCRdb, which kept in-frame rearrangements only. Such tables lose some clones; where checked, under half of the loss comes from unresolved V genes, and the rest has no known cause. V, J and clone size are those of that table, while D and trimming were read from the DNA. Counted in this sample were some 200,000 clones; roughly 88% of them appeared once. Roughly 0.99% of the sample lies in the top ten.

Compared with germline, V lacks 2 bases and J lacks 7 bases; bases without a gene match: 7. Taken from the germline V gene, the CDR1 and CDR2 loops are KGHSH and LQKENI. The CDR3 starts with the cysteine, ends with the phenylalanine, and has 15 residues. Kept here is only the CDR3 DNA, which spans 45 bases and is read in frame from base 1. The sample's time point label, decoded: baseline before first vaccination. Samples from vaccinated people were obtained from the UK trials COV001 and COV002, which included a single-blind randomized controlled phase 2/3 trial of AZD1222 (ChAdOx1 nCoV-19) in healthy adults. For TCRbeta chain sequencing, PBMC samples from trial participants were taken at day 0 and at day 28 after the second dose.

The V and J genes are TRBV18 and TRBJ1-2, with 10 bases matching TRBD1. The sequence was collected from an adult in good health. This sample comprised peripheral blood, obtained on day 0 of AZD1222 vaccination. The CDR3: CASSPKDRGSIGYTF. Here is the DNA: TGTGCCAGCTCACCAAAGGACAGGGGGTCCATTGGCTACACCTTC. Beyond the CDR3, the reference TRBV18 and TRBJ1-2 genes provide the residues; the full variable domain reads: NAGVMQNPRHLVRRRGQEARLRCSPMKGHSHVYWYRQLPEEGLKFMVYLQKENIIDESGMPKERFSAEFPKEGPSILRIQQVVRGDSAAYFCASSPKDRGSIGYTFGSGTRLTVV.